This TCR beta chain derives from a study of OX40 agonist ivuxolimab in advanced cancers. Across the study: At doses from 0.01 to 10 mg/kg, patients were given intravenous ivuxolimab every 2 weeks. Whole-study findings and limits: What antigens the expanded peripheral T cells recognized was never established. Both CD4+ and CD8+ T cell populations in blood had undergone clonal expansion by week 6 at 0.1 to 3.0 mg/kg.

This table comes from immunoSEQ multiplex PCR, and its TCRdb copy is limited to in-frame clones, with some not included. The repertoire holds 50,000 or so clones, 85% seen once, with about a fifth in the top ten. The germline CDR1 and CDR2 sequences are MGHRA and YSYEKL. Trimming removed 5 bases from V and 5 bases from J; junction bases left unmatched: 8. This CDR3 is built from 14 residues. As to this clone: Its target is not known.

V usage is TRBV4-1 and J usage is TRBJ1-1; 7 bases map to TRBD1. This material consisted of CD4+ or CD8+ T cells sorted from blood, taken in a trial of the OX40 agonist ivuxolimab. This receptor was identified in an adult with an advanced solid tumor such as melanoma, head and neck, liver or kidney cancer. CDR3 DNA sequence: TGCGCCAGCAGCTCCAACCAACAGGGGACTGAAGCTTTCTTT. It yields the protein CASSSNQQGTEAFF.